The rows below give T cell receptor beta chains drawn from one sample of a study of T cell responses to AZD1222 COVID-19 vaccine. The protocol was immunoSEQ multiplex PCR, while the TCRdb copy is restricted to in-frame clones and leaves out a portion. The sample yields some 170,000 clones, about 87% seen once. Here the sequenced sample was peripheral blood, taken 28 days after the second dose of the MenACWY control vaccine. These receptors all stem from an adult who received the MenACWY meningococcal vaccine as a control. CDR3s include the opening cysteine and the closing phenylalanine or tryptophan. The order of the fields is clone size, V gene, J gene, D gene, CDR3 protein, CDR3 DNA. A D gene is named only where the DNA matches it firmly. The listing skips clone size in some rows; elsewhere it reads once, few, many or a size class.

>NA|TRBV29-1|TRBJ2-1|NA
CSVERDWEFF
TGCAGCGTTGAGCGGGACTGGGAGTTCTTC
>few|TRBV18|TRBJ1-1|NA
CASSLMTGKNTEAFF
TGTGCCAGCTCACTCATGACAGGAAAGAACACTGAAGCTTTCTTT
>NA|TRBV19|TRBJ2-2|NA
CASSIVGGGTGELFF
TGTGCCAGTAGTATAGTAGGAGGGGGCACCGGGGAGCTGTTTTTT
>NA|TRBV28|TRBJ2-1|NA
CASSFSPGDNEQFF
TGTGCCAGCAGTTTTTCCCCAGGGGACAATGAGCAGTTCTTC
>NA|TRBV6-5|TRBJ2-7|TRBD1
CASRKGQGVYEQYF
TGTGCCAGCAGGAAGGGACAGGGGGTATACGAGCAGTACTTC
>NA|TRBV9|TRBJ1-4|TRBD1
CASSPSGTVYEKLFF
TGTGCCAGCAGCCCCTCCGGGACAGTCTATGAAAAACTGTTTTTT
>NA|TRBV7-9|TRBJ2-3|TRBD2
CASSFILAGNTDTQYF
TGTGCCAGCAGCTTCATACTAGCGGGCAACACAGATACGCAGTATTTT
>NA|TRBV7-9|TRBJ2-2|NA
CAGQRAVPGELFF
TGTGCCGGCCAAAGGGCGGTGCCCGGGGAGCTGTTTTTT
>NA|TRBV6-5|TRBJ2-7|NA
CASSYSAGAPYEQYF
TGTGCCAGCAGTTACTCAGCAGGGGCCCCCTACGAGCAGTACTTC
>NA|TRBV30|TRBJ1-5|TRBD1
CAWSPLRVGGQGAGGSNQPQHF
TGTGCCTGGAGCCCTCTTAGAGTAGGGGGACAGGGGGCTGGTGGGAGCAATCAGCCCCAGCATTTT
>NA|TRBV19|TRBJ2-2|TRBD1
CASSQLLQPGGQGAGELFF
TGTGCCAGTAGTCAATTACTACAGCCGGGGGGACAGGGGGCCGGGGAGCTGTTTTTT
>NA|TRBV5-8|TRBJ1-5|TRBD1
CASSASFRDRVGNSNQPQHF
TGTGCCAGCAGCGCAAGCTTCCGGGACAGGGTGGGCAATAGCAATCAGCCCCAGCATTTT
>NA|TRBV28|TRBJ2-1|TRBD1
CASSPHDRGTYNEQFF
TGTGCCAGCAGTCCACACGACAGGGGCACATACAATGAGCAGTTCTTC
>NA|TRBV24-1|TRBJ1-4|TRBD1
CATSESGTGVKEKLFF
TGTGCCACCAGTGAGTCGGGGACAGGGGTTAAGGAAAAACTGTTTTTT
>NA|TRBV14|TRBJ2-7|NA
CASSLTDRRSSYEQYF
TGTGCCAGCAGCCTGACTGACAGGAGAAGCTCCTACGAGCAGTACTTC
>NA|TRBV6-5|TRBJ2-2|NA
CASSYPDSLNTGELFF
TGTGCCAGCAGTTACCCGGACAGTTTGAACACCGGGGAGCTGTTTTTT
>NA|TRBV19|TRBJ2-1|NA
CASLTGGPYNEQFF
TGTGCCAGCCTGACTGGGGGACCCTACAATGAGCAGTTCTTC
>NA|TRBV6-5|TRBJ1-1|TRBD1
CASSTQTGSTEAFF
TGTGCCAGCAGTACCCAGACAGGGAGCACTGAAGCTTTCTTT
>NA|TRBV11-2|TRBJ1-6|NA
CASSYRHRSYNSPLHF
TGTGCCAGCAGCTACCGACACCGCTCCTATAATTCACCCCTCCACTTT
>NA|TRBV7-2|TRBJ2-7|NA
CASSPPWVGGGYEQYF
TGTGCCAGCAGCCCCCCGTGGGTAGGGGGTGGGTACGAGCAGTACTTC
>NA|TRBV1|TRBJ2-1|NA
CTSSQTRGRGNEQFF
TGCACCAGCAGCCAAACGCGGGGGAGGGGCAATGAGCAGTTCTTC
>NA|TRBV14|TRBJ1-6|TRBD1
CASSQPRQGNSPLHF
TGTGCCAGCAGCCAGCCCAGACAGGGGAACTCACCCCTCCACTTT
>NA|TRBV29-1|TRBJ2-7|NA
CSVLGSGLGLYEQYF
TGCAGCGTGCTCGGGAGCGGCTTAGGTTTGTACGAGCAGTACTTC
>NA|TRBV30|TRBJ1-2|NA
CAWSVPAAGSYGYTF
TGTGCCTGGAGTGTACCCGCAGCCGGGAGCTATGGCTACACCTTC
>NA|TRBV7-2|TRBJ2-6|TRBD1
CASSFRTGPGGSGANVLTF
TGTGCCAGCAGCTTCCGAACCGGGCCAGGGGGCTCTGGGGCCAACGTCCTGACTTTC
>NA|TRBV4-3|TRBJ1-1|NA
CASSQDMAMNTEAFF
TGCGCCAGCAGCCAAGATATGGCGATGAACACTGAAGCTTTCTTT
>NA|TRBV28|TRBJ2-1|TRBD2
CASSLSSGRARTYNEQFF
TGTGCCAGCAGTTTATCCAGCGGGAGGGCCAGGACCTACAATGAGCAGTTCTTC
>NA|TRBV3-1/TRBV3-2|TRBJ2-1|TRBD1
CAREQGLHEQFF
TGTGCCAGAGAACAGGGGCTCCATGAGCAGTTCTTC
>few|TRBV2|TRBJ1-5|NA
CASSESRDANQPQHF
TGTGCCAGCAGTGAAAGCCGGGACGCCAATCAGCCCCAGCATTTT
>NA|TRBV27|TRBJ2-1|TRBD2
CASRPPGLAGVNEQFF
TGTGCCAGCAGGCCTCCGGGACTAGCGGGAGTCAATGAGCAGTTCTTC
>NA|TRBV28|TRBJ2-2|NA
CASSPQYGELFF
TGTGCCAGCAGTCCGCAATACGGGGAGCTGTTTTTT
>once|TRBV19|TRBJ2-1|NA
CASSTQGTGPRNEQFF
TGTGCCAGTAGTACCCAGGGGACGGGCCCAAGAAATGAGCAGTTCTTC
>NA|TRBV28|TRBJ1-3|NA
CASSSSYRNTIYF
TGTGCCAGCAGTTCCTCCTATAGGAACACCATATATTTT
>NA|TRBV28|TRBJ1-5|NA
CASTPSNQPQHF
TGTGCCAGCACGCCTAGCAATCAGCCCCAGCATTTT
>once|TRBV19|TRBJ1-1|NA
CASSPQGNTEAFF
TGTGCCAGTAGTCCACAGGGAAACACTGAAGCTTTCTTT